This TCR beta chain is from a study of T cells after yellow fever vaccination. Study-wide findings and caveats: The CD4 compartment and the CD8 compartment contained a small share of clonotypes in common. Contamination of FACS-sorted repertoires by abundant clonotypes from the bulk population could occur.

This clonotype was found a few times. What it binds is unknown. Each CDR3 protein is one row after TCRdb ran MiXCR on the 5' RACE reads. The sample lists 200,000 to 300,000 distinct CDR3 sequences, 5.5% to 8.5% occurring once. Germline CDR1 LNHNV, CDR2 YYDKDF (reference sequence). The J segment lost 5 bases and the V segment lost 5 bases, leaving 8 bases of the junction unmatched. This CDR3 region has 14 residues. This TCR was recovered from a man aged 30 to 45 who received the YFV17D yellow fever vaccine. The source material was CD4+ T cells sorted from PBMCs, sampled on the day of the yellow fever booster vaccination. The V and J genes are TRBV15 and TRBJ2-5; TRBD1 agrees at 7 bases. Here the CDR3 reads CATSPTGAAETQYF. The CDR3 region has the DNA TGTGCCACCAGCCCTACAGGGGCAGCTGAGACCCAGTACTTC.